These 16 T cell receptor beta chains were all obtained from the same sample, sequenced in a study of cytomegalovirus exposure and HLA in healthy donors (dated by TCRdb to 2016 to 2017). Library method: the immunoSEQ multiplex PCR assay. A mixture of 60 forward primers for TCR Vbeta segments and 13 reverse primers for TCR Jbeta segments was used in the multiplex PCR. Sourced from immuneACCESS, this table was stored by TCRdb with only in-frame sequences that have V and J called. A share of the clones is absent; for the studies checked, an unresolved V gene accounts for under half, and the remainder has no known explanation. The sample table shows fewer than 200,000 clones, and about 70% are seen once. 1.5% to 2% of the sample rests with the top ten. The source material was PBMCs. Every receptor here comes from a woman between 25 and 40 years old in good health and CMV-seronegative.

This clone came up a few times. This chain joins TRBV7-6 and TRBJ1-2, with 12 bases that match TRBD1. CDR1 SGHVS and CDR2 FNYEAQ come from the germline V gene. J gave up 7 bases and V 1 base, and 10 bases lay outside the gene matches. The CDR3 contains 17 residues. The CDR3 spells CASSLVGRSGQGAGYTF. The CDR3 nucleotides are TGTGCCAGCAGCTTAGTAGGGAGGTCGGGACAGGGGGCTGGCTACACCTTC.

The rearrangement joins TRBV7-8 to TRBJ2-7; D is possibly TRBD1 (6 bases). The CDR3 is made up of 13 amino acids. CDR1 and CDR2 from the germline V gene are SGHVS and FQNEAQ. The germline V and J ends were trimmed by 4 bases and 2 bases, with 9 bases remaining between them. The CDR3 DNA follows: TGTGCCAGCAGCTGGACAGACACCTACGAGCAGTACTTC. Protein sequence: CASSWTDTYEQYF.

The V gene is TRBV25-1, the J gene TRBJ2-2; 8 bases are shared with TRBD2. Trimming removed 1 base from V and 5 bases from J; junction bases left unmatched: 9. The CDR3 sequence is 17 residues long. Germline loops: CDR1 MGHDK, CDR2 SYGVNS. DNA for the CDR3: TGTGCCAGCAGTGAATCCCCGGGAGGGGGGGTGACCGGGGAGCTGTTTTTT. Protein: CASSESPGGGVTGELFF.

J is TRBJ2-7 and V is TRBV4-3; perhaps TRBD2 as D (6 bases). The V gene's germline CDR1 is LGHNA and CDR2 YSLEER. This CDR3 has 14 amino acids. Trimming pared 1 base from V and 3 bases from J, leaving 10 bases between. The CDR3 here is CASSQATGVYEQYF. CDR3 in DNA: TGCGCCAGCAGCCAAGCGACGGGGGTCTACGAGCAGTACTTC.

This chain joins TRBV6-6 and TRBJ1-1; weak D call: TRBD1 (6 bases). The CDR3 is 12 residues long. V dropped 6 bases and J dropped 4 bases, with 9 bases sitting between them. Germline V gene data show CDR1 as MNHNY and CDR2 as SVGAGI (reference sequence). This CDR3 reads CASRQGSTEAFF. The CDR3 bases are TGTGCCAGCAGACAGGGATCCACTGAAGCTTTCTTT.

The J gene is TRBJ2-6, the V gene TRBV7-9; 15 positions agree with TRBD2. J lost 2 bases, V lost 2 bases, and 4 bases had no gene match. The CDR3 extends over 19 amino acids. Per the germline V gene, CDR1 is SEHNR and CDR2 is FQNEAQ (reference sequence). The CDR3 sequence is CASSLRTSGGAPGANVLTF. In DNA form, the CDR3 reads TGTGCCAGCAGCTTACGGACTAGCGGGGGGGCGCCTGGGGCCAACGTCCTGACTTTC.

V is TRBV19 and J is TRBJ2-7, with D perhaps TRBD1 (6 bases). Germline CDR1 reads LNHDA; CDR2 reads SQIVND (reference sequence). V lost 3 bases, J lost 2 bases, and 11 bases lay in between. This CDR3 is 14 amino acids long. This chain's CDR3 is CASSMTGQTYEQYF. CDR3 in DNA: TGTGCCAGTAGTATGACAGGACAGACCTACGAGCAGTACTTC.

This chain connects TRBV27 to TRBJ1-5, with TRBD1 matching 8 bases. Germline trimming cut 1 base from V and 5 bases from J; bases unmatched to any gene: 7. Germline CDR1 is MNHEY and CDR2 is SMNVEV (reference sequence). This CDR3 is 16 amino acids long. For the CDR3, the DNA is TGTGCCAGCAGTTTATACCTCGGACAGGGAGATCAGCCCCAGCATTTT. It yields the protein CASSLYLGQGDQPQHF.

This chain joins TRBV5-6 and TRBJ1-5; a possible D gene is TRBD1 (6 bases). The CDR3 is 19 residues long. The germline gives CDR1 SGHDT, CDR2 YYEEEE. V was pared by 7 bases and J by 2 bases, with 28 bases between. The chain's CDR3 is CASVYPGHGDYNGNQPQHF. For the CDR3, the DNA is TGTGCCAGCGTTTACCCGGGACACGGTGACTACAACGGCAATCAGCCCCAGCATTTT.

The V call is TRBV14, the J call TRBJ2-5; D might be TRBD2 (6 bases). Germline V gene data show CDR1 as SGHDN and CDR2 as FVKESK. The CDR3 is made up of 15 amino acids. V dropped 5 bases and J dropped 4 bases, with 17 bases sitting between them. CDR3 sequence reads: CASSWGLVYGETQYF. CDR3 nucleotide sequence: TGTGCCAGCAGCTGGGGACTGGTATATGGAGAGACCCAGTACTTC.

The J gene is TRBJ1-1, the V gene TRBV11-2, with 8 bases fitting TRBD1. Germline V gene data show CDR1 as SGHAT and CDR2 as FQNNGV. This CDR3 has 18 amino acids. The V segment lost 1 base and the J segment 0 bases; nucleotides outside the gene matches: 10. Written as DNA, the CDR3 is TGTGCCAGCAGCTTAGTGCGGACAGGGTGGAGGATGAACACTGAAGCTTTCTTT. Its protein is CASSLVRTGWRMNTEAFF.

This clone has a single count. V is TRBV9 and J is TRBJ2-3; TRBD1 matches 9 bases. Germline V lookup: CDR1 SGDLS, CDR2 YYNGEE. This CDR3 contains 16 residues. V trimming: 4 bases; J trimming: 3 bases; junction bases outside the gene matches: 9. The DNA of the CDR3 is TGTGCCAGCAGCTTTCACGAGACAGGGGGTACAGATACGCAGTATTTT. Its protein is CASSFHETGGTDTQYF.

This chain joins TRBV2 and TRBJ2-3, with 14 positions matching TRBD2. V was pared by 8 bases and J by 1 base, with 11 bases of the junction left unmatched. CDR1 is SNHLY, CDR2 FYNNEI, per germline. The CDR3 runs to 18 residues. CDR3 region: CASRAGLAGVGGTDTQYF. Written as DNA, the CDR3 is TGTGCCAGCCGCGCGGGACTAGCGGGAGTAGGGGGCACAGATACGCAGTATTTT.

The J gene is TRBJ2-5, the V gene TRBV28, with TRBD1 matching over 9 bases. Germline V CDR1 and CDR2: MDHEN, SYDVKM. The CDR3 is 20 amino acids. J gave up 5 bases and V 1 base, and 20 bases lay outside the gene matches. For the CDR3, the DNA is TGTGCCAGCAGTTTATTCTTCCGCTTTGGGGGACAGGGCGATAGGGAGACCCAGTACTTC. This encodes CASSLFFRFGGQGDRETQYF. Variable domain in full (rest from reference TRBV28 and TRBJ2-5): DVKVTQSSRYLVKRTGEKVFLECVQDMDHENMFWYRQDPGLGLRLIYFSYDVKMKEKGDIPEGYSVSREKKERFSLILESASTNQTSMYLCASSLFFRFGGQGDRETQYFGPGTRLLVL.

The chain uses TRBV19 and TRBJ2-7, with 8 bases matching TRBD2. The CDR3 length is 11 residues. CDR1 and CDR2 (germline): LNHDA, SQIVND (reference sequence). Unmatched junction bases numbered 5, after V lost 6 bases and J lost 10 bases. This CDR3 is CASRSGGHQYF. The DNA of the CDR3 is TGTGCCAGTAGGAGCGGGGGTCATCAGTACTTC.

V gene TRBV18 combines with J gene TRBJ1-4, with TRBD1 as a possible D gene (5 bases). The V and J ends lost 1 base and 4 bases respectively, with 10 bases between them. The CDR3 is made up of 15 amino acids. CDR1 is KGHSH and CDR2 is LQKENI in the germline V gene. CDR3: CASSPRLQVNEKLFF. The CDR3 coding sequence is TGTGCCAGCTCACCACGGCTACAGGTTAATGAAAAACTGTTTTTT.